The clone carrying this T cell receptor beta chain showed up just a few times. Original methodology: Reference gene primer amplification gave nucleated cell count estimates. The table came from immunoSEQ multiplex PCR; TCRdb's copy has only in-frame clones and leaves some out. The D gene and trimming were derived from the DNA, and the V and J assignments and clone size from that table. Counted here are fewer than 90,000 clones, about 83% occurring once; the ten biggest clones make up around 49%. CDR3 length: 14 residues. Trimming stripped 1 base from V and 0 bases from J, with 7 bases between. The V gene's germline CDR1 is GTSNPN and CDR2 SVGIG (reference sequence). This record belongs to a study of blood T cell repertoires in COVID-19. Study background: Samples representing acute and convalescent COVID-19 were sourced from the United States, Italy and Spain. T cells, B-cell-depleted T cells, or PBMCs supplied cDNA or gDNA.

This chain connects TRBV30 to TRBJ1-5; D is undetermined. Sequenced input: peripheral blood. This receptor was identified in a human donor in a cohort sampled during active COVID-19. CDR3 residues: CAWSAPYSNQPQHF. As DNA, the CDR3 is TGTGCCTGGAGTGCCCCCTATAGCAATCAGCCCCAGCATTTT.